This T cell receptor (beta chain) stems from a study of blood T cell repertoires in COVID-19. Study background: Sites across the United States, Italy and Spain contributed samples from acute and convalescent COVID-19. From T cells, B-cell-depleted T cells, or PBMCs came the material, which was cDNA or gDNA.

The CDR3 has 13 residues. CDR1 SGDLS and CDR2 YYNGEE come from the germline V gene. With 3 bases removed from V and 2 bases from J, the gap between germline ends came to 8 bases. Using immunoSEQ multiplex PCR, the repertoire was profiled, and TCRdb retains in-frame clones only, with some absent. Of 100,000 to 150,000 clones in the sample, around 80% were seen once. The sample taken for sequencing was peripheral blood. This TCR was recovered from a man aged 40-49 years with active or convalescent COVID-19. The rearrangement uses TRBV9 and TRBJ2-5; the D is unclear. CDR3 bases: TGTGCCAGCAGCGACACACCGCAAGAGACCCAGTACTTC. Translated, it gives CASSDTPQETQYF.